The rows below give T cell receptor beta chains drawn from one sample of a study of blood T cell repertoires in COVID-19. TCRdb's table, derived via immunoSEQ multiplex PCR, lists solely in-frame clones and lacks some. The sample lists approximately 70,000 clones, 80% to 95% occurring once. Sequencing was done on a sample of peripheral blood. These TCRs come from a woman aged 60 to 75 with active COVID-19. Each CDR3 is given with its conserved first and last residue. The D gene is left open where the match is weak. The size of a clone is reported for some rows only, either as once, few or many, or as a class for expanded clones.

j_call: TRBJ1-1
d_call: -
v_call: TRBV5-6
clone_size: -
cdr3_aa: CASSLEKAAILNTEAFF
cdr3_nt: TGTGCCAGCAGCTTGGAAAAGGCGGCGATTTTGAACACTGAAGCTTTCTTT

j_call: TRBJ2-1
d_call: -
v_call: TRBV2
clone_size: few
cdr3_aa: CASKKPGSGTSHNEQFF
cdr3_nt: TGTGCCAGCAAGAAACCGGGCTCGGGGACTTCACACAATGAGCAGTTCTTC

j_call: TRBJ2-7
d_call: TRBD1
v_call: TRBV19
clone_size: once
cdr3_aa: CASSMRQGAGHEQYF
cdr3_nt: TGTGCCAGTAGTATGCGACAGGGGGCTGGGCACGAGCAGTACTTC

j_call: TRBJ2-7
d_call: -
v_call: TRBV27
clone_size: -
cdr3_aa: CASSQGASAFLEQYF
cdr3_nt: TGTGCCAGCAGCCAAGGAGCTAGCGCGTTCCTCGAGCAGTACTTC

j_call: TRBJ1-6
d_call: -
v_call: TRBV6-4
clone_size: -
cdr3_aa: CASSDAVGSPLHF
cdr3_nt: TGTGCCAGCAGTGACGCCGTCGGTTCACCCCTCCACTTT

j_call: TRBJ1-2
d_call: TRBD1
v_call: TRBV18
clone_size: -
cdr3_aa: CASSPPGTGNYGYTF
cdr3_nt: TGTGCCAGCTCACCCCCCGGGACAGGGAACTATGGCTACACCTTC

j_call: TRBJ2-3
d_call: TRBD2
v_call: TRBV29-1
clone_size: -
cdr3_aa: CSVPAASGRAGTDTQYF
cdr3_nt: TGCAGCGTGCCGGCGGCTAGCGGGAGGGCCGGCACAGATACGCAGTATTTT

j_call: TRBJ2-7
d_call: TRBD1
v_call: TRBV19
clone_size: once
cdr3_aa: CASSIGLEGARGEQYF
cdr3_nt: TGTGCCAGTAGTATTGGTCTTGAGGGGGCCAGGGGCGAGCAGTACTTC

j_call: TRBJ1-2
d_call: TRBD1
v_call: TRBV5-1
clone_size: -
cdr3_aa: CASSLVGTGMDGYTF
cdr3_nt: TGCGCCAGCAGCTTGGTGGGGACAGGTATGGATGGCTACACCTTC

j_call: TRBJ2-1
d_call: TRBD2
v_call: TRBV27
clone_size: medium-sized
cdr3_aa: CASSLDGLAGGRPEFF
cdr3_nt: TGTGCCAGCAGTCTGGACGGGCTAGCGGGAGGGCGCCCGGAGTTCTTC

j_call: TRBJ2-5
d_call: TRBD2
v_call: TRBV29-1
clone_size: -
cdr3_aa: CTLGRSTSGRAGETQYF
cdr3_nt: TGCACCCTGGGACGTTCGACTAGCGGGAGGGCCGGAGAGACCCAGTACTTC

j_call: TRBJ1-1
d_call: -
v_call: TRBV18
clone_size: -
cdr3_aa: CASSPERGLKTEAFF
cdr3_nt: TGTGCCAGCTCACCCGAGAGAGGGTTGAAGACTGAAGCTTTCTTT

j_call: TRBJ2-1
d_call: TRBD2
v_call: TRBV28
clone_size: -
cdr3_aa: CASSFPGLDLAGGISSYNEQFF
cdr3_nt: TGTGCCAGCAGTTTTCCGGGTCTTGATCTAGCGGGAGGGATTAGCTCCTACAATGAGCAGTTCTTC